These T cell receptor beta chains were read from a single sample in a study of PD-1 blockade in classical Hodgkin lymphoma. Clones were sequenced by immunoSEQ multiplex PCR, and TCRdb holds only the in-frame ones, with some missing. The sample holds about 7,600 clones; around 78% are singletons and the top ten take about 45%. The sequences come from peripheral blood mononuclear cells (PBMCs), collected before the fourth cycle of nivolumab. These receptors came from a human donor with classical Hodgkin lymphoma. CDR3s include the opening cysteine and the closing phenylalanine or tryptophan. The D gene is left open where the match is weak. Not all rows give a size; the values are once, few, many and, for expanded clones, a class.

clone_size	v_call	j_call	d_call	cdr3_nt	cdr3_aa
-	TRBV27	TRBJ2-1	-	TGTGCCAGCAGTTCTAGGGCGGAGAGCTCCTACAATGAGCAGTTCTTC	CASSSRAESSYNEQFF
-	TRBV11-3	TRBJ1-3	-	TGTGCCAGCATCGTCCCCGGGCAGCCTGGAAACACCATATATTTT	CASIVPGQPGNTIYF
-	TRBV9	TRBJ2-7	-	TGTGCCAGCAGCCCCGGGCCCACCCTTCAGTCCGAGCAGTACTTC	CASSPGPTLQSEQYF
-	TRBV19	TRBJ1-5	TRBD1	TGTGCCAGTAGTAGAGGGGGCGCGTTCCGTCAGCCCCAGCATTTT	CASSRGGAFRQPQHF
few	TRBV28	TRBJ1-5	-	TGTGCCAGCCAGTATAGGGGGAATCAGCCCCAGCATTTT	CASQYRGNQPQHF
few	TRBV30	TRBJ1-1	-	TGTGCCTGGAACGGGGGGACCACTGAAGCTTTCTTT	CAWNGGTTEAFF
-	TRBV25-1	TRBJ2-5	TRBD2	TGTGCCACCACCGAGCGGGGAGGGTTAGAGACCCAGTACTTC	CATTERGGLETQYF
few	TRBV5-4	TRBJ2-6	-	TGTGCCAGCAAACCGGACAGCTTCTCTGGGGCCAACGTCCTGACTTTC	CASKPDSFSGANVLTF
-	TRBV30	TRBJ2-1	-	TGTGCCTGGAGTGGAGGGCGGGAGCAGTTCTTC	CAWSGGREQFF
-	TRBV19	TRBJ1-5	-	TGTGCCAGTAGTATAGAAGGGCTTACCCTCAATCAGCCCCAGCATTTT	CASSIEGLTLNQPQHF
-	TRBV6-5	TRBJ1-2	-	TGTGCCAGCAGTTACGGACTCGGAGGAGGCTACACCTTC	CASSYGLGGGYTF
-	TRBV9	TRBJ2-7	TRBD2	TGTGCCAGCAGCGTCCGGACTAGCGGGAGGATCAACGAGCAGTACTTC	CASSVRTSGRINEQYF
-	TRBV7-2	TRBJ2-3	-	TGTGCCAGCAGCTCTAGCTTCTTCACAGATACGCAGTATTTT	CASSSSFFTDTQYF
-	TRBV28	TRBJ1-2	TRBD1	TGTGCCAGCAGTCTTTATAGGGGGCGCGGCGATGGCTACACCTTC	CASSLYRGRGDGYTF
-	TRBV7-2	TRBJ2-7	TRBD1	TGTGCCAGCAGCTTAGAGGGTACAGGGGGTCAGTACTTC	CASSLEGTGGQYF
-	TRBV19	TRBJ2-3	-	TGTGCCAGTAGTATTGAGGACTCTAACACAGATACGCAGTATTTT	CASSIEDSNTDTQYF
-	TRBV5-5	TRBJ2-3	-	TGTGCCAGCAGCTTGATGATAGAGGGGGGAGATACGCAGTATTTT	CASSLMIEGGDTQYF
-	TRBV28	TRBJ2-5	TRBD1	TGTGCCAGCAGTTTATGGGGACAGCAAGAGACCCAGTACTTC	CASSLWGQQETQYF
-	TRBV7-9	TRBJ2-7	-	TGTGCCAGCAGCTTACCCCCGGGAAGGAGCTCCTACGAGCAGTACTTC	CASSLPPGRSSYEQYF
-	TRBV6-1	TRBJ2-5	-	TGTGCCAGCAGTGAACTTGGGCAGGTCCAAGAGACCCAGTACTTC	CASSELGQVQETQYF
-	TRBV28	TRBJ2-4	TRBD1	TGTGCCAGCAGCGGGGCCGGGACAGGCCTCAAAAACATTCAGTACTTC	CASSGAGTGLKNIQYF
-	TRBV4-3	TRBJ1-2	TRBD1	TGCGCCAGCAGCCAAGAGACGGGACAGACCTTCTATGGCTACACCTTC	CASSQETGQTFYGYTF
-	TRBV7-6	TRBJ1-1	-	TGTGCCAGCAGCTTAGACGGCGGGGTAGACACTGAAGCTTTCTTT	CASSLDGGVDTEAFF
-	TRBV7-8	TRBJ2-5	-	TGTGCCAGCAGCCCCCGACCTCCGATGAGCCAAGAGACCCAGTACTTC	CASSPRPPMSQETQYF
-	TRBV6-6	TRBJ2-2	TRBD1	TGTGCCAGCAGTCCGCTGACAGGGGCGAACACCGGGGAGCTGTTTTTT	CASSPLTGANTGELFF
-	TRBV9	TRBJ2-3	-	TGTGCCAGCAGCGTAAAAGACTCCGCCCTCACAGATACGCAGTATTTT	CASSVKDSALTDTQYF
few	TRBV28	TRBJ2-1	TRBD2	TGTGCCAGCAGTATAGGACTAGCGGGGGGGTTCTACAATGAGCAGTTCTTC	CASSIGLAGGFYNEQFF
-	TRBV11-3	TRBJ2-1	TRBD2	TGTGCCAGCAGCCTCACTAGCGGGGGGGCACTATACAATGAGCAGTTCTTC	CASSLTSGGALYNEQFF
few	TRBV7-9	TRBJ2-7	-	TGTGCCAGCACCCAAGACTACTACGAGCAGTACTTC	CASTQDYYEQYF
-	TRBV5-1	TRBJ2-7	-	TGCGCCAGCAGCTTGGTTTCAGCCTCCTACGAGCAGTACTTC	CASSLVSASYEQYF
-	TRBV4-2	TRBJ2-7	-	TGTGCCAGCAGCCCCCGGGCAGATATTACCTACGAGCAGTACTTC	CASSPRADITYEQYF
once	TRBV6-5	TRBJ1-5	-	TGTGCCAGCAGAAAAACAGGGTTTGGCAATCAGCCCCAGCATTTT	CASRKTGFGNQPQHF
-	TRBV19	TRBJ2-1	-	TGTGCCAGTAGTATTGACAGGATTCAGTTCTTC	CASSIDRIQFF
few	TRBV6-5	TRBJ2-3	-	TGTGCCAGCAGTTTCGCACCGCCGGGAGACGCGCAGTATTTT	CASSFAPPGDAQYF
-	TRBV4-2	TRBJ2-1	-	TGTGCCAGCAGCCAAGGGAACAGCGCCTACAATGAGCAGTTCTTC	CASSQGNSAYNEQFF
-	TRBV23-1	TRBJ2-5	TRBD1	TGCGCCAGCAGCCCAAGCGATCTACAGGGGTGTGTAGGAGAGACCCAGTACTTC	CASSPSDLQGCVGETQYF